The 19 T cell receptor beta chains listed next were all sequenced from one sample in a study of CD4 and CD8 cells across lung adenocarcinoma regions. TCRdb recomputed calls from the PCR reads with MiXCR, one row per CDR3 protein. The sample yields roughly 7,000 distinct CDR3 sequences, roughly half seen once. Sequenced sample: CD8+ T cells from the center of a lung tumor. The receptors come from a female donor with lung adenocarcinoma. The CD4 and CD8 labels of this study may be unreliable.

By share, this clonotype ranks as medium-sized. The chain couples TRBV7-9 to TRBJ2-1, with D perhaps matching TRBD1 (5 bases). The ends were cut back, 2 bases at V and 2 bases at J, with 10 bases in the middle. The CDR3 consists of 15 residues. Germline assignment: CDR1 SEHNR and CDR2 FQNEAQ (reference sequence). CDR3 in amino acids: CASSLSGFTYNEQFF. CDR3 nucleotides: TGTGCCAGCAGCTTATCAGGGTTTACCTACAATGAGCAGTTCTTC.

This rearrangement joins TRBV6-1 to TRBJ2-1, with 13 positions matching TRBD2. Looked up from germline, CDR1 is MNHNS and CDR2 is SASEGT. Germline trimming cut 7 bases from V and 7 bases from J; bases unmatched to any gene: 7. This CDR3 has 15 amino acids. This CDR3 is CASTLILAGGNEQFF. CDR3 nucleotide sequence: TGTGCCAGCACCCTCATACTAGCGGGAGGGAATGAGCAGTTCTTC.

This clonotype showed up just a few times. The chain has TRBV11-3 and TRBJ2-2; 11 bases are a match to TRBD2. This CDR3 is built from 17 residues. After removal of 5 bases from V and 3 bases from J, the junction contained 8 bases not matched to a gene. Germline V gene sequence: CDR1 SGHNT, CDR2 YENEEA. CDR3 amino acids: CASSLGGTSGDTGELFF. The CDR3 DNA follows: TGTGCCAGCAGCCTAGGCGGGACTAGCGGTGACACCGGGGAGCTGTTTTTT.

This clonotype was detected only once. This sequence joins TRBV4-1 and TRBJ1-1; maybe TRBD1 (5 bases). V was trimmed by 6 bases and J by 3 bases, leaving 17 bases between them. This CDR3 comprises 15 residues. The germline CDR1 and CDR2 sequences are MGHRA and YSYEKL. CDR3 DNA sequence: TGCGCCAGCAGACCACTAATGGGGCGGTACACTGAAGCTTTCTTT. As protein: CASRPLMGRYTEAFF.

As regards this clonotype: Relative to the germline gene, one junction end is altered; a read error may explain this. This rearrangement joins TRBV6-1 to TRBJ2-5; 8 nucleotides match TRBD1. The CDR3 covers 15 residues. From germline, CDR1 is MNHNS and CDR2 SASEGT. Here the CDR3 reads CGRGLGGRVTETQYF. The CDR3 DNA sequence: TGTGGCAGGGGGCTAGGGGGCAGAGTAACAGAGACCCAGTATTTC.

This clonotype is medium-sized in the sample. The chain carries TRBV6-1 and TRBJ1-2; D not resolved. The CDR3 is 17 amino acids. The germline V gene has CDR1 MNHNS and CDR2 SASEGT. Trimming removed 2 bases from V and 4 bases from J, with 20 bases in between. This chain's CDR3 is CASSETPSSPRVYGYTF. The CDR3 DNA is TGTGCCAGCAGTGAAACCCCGAGCAGCCCACGAGTCTATGGCTACACCTTC.

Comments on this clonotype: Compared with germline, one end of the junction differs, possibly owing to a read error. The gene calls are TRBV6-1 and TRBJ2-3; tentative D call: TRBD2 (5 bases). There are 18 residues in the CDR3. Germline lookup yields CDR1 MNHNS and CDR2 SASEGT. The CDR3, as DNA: TGTGCCAGCAACACCTACGGGGTAGGCTCGACCCTCACAGATATTCAGTACTTT. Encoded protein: CASNTYGVGSTLTDIQYF.

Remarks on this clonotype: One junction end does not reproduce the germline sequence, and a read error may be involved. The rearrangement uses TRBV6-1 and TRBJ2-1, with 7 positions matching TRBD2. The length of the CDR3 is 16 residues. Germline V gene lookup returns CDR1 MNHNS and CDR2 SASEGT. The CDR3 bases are TGTGCCAGCAGGTCAGGGACTACACTGAGCTACAATGCGCAGTATTTC. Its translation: CASRSGTTLSYNAQYF.

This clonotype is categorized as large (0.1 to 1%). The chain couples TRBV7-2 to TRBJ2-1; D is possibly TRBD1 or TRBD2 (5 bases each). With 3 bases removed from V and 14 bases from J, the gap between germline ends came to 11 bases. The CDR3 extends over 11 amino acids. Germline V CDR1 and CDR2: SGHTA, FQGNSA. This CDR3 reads CASSFSGREFF. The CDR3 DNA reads TGTGCCAGCAGCTTCTCAGGGAGAGAGTTCTTC. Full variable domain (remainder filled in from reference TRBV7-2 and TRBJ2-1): GAGVSQSPSNKVTEKGKDVELRCDPISGHTALYWYRQSLGQGLEFLIYFQGNSAPDKSGLPSDRFSAERTGGSVSTLTIQRTQQEDSAVYLCASSFSGREFFGPGTRLTVL.

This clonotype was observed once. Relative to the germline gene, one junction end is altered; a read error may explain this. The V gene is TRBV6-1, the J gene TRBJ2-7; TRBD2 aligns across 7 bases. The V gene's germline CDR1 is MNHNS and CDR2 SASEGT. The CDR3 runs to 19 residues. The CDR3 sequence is CASSESLGRGGRPPETQYF. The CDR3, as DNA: TGTGCCAGCAGTGAATCGCTGGGGCGCGGGGGTCGCCCCCCAGAGACGCAGTATTTC.

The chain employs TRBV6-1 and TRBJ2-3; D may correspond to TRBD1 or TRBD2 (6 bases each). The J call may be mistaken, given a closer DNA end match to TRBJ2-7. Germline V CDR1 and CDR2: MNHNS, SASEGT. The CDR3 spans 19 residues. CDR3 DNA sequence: TGTGCCAGCAGGTCCGCCCCTGTCGGCGGGAACGGGGGCACAGATACGCAGTACTTC. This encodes CASRSAPVGGNGGTDTQYF.

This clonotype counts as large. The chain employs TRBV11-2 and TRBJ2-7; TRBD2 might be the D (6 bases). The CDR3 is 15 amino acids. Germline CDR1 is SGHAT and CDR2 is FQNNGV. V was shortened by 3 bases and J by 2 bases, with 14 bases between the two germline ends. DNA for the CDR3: TGTGCCAGCAGCTTGGCCCGCGGGGCAGCCTACGAGCAGTACTTC. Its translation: CASSLARGAAYEQYF.

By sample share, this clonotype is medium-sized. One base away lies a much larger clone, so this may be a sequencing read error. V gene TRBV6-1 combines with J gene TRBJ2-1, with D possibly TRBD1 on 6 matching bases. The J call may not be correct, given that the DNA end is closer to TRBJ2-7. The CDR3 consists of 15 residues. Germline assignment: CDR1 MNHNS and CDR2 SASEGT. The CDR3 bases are TGTGCCAGCAGACGACAGGTTTTAGGACCCAATGAGCAGTACTTC. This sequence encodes CASRRQVLGPNEQYF.

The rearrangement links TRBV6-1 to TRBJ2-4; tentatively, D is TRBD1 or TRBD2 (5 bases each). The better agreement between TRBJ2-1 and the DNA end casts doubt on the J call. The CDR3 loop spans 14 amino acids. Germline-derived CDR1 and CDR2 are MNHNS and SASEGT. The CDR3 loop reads CASSRGPPGETQFF. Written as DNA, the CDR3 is TGTGCCAGCAGCCGGGGCCCTCCTGGAGAGACCCAGTTCTTC.

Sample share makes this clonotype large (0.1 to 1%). The CDR3 DNA reads as TGTGCCAGCATGGGCGGACTAGCCAAAAACATTCAGTACTTC. Translating it yields CASMGGLAKNIQYF. The chain couples TRBV6-1 to TRBJ2-4; D may be TRBD2 (5 bases). The CDR3 has 14 amino acids. Germline CDR1 and CDR2: MNHNS and SASEGT. Trimming cost V 7 bases and J 0 bases, with 10 bases left between them.

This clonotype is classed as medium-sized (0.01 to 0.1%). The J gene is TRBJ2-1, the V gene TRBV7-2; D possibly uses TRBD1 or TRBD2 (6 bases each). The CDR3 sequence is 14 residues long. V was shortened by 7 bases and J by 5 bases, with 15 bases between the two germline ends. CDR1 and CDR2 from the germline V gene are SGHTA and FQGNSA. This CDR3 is CASKLGGSNNEQFF. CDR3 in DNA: TGTGCCAGCAAACTCGGGGGCAGCAACAATGAGCAGTTCTTC.

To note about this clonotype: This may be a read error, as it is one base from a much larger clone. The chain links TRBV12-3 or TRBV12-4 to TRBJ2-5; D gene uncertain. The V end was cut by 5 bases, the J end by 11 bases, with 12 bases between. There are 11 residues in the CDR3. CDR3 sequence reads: CASSPALEQYF. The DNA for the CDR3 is TGTGCCAGCAGTCCAGCCTTGGAGCAGTACTTC.

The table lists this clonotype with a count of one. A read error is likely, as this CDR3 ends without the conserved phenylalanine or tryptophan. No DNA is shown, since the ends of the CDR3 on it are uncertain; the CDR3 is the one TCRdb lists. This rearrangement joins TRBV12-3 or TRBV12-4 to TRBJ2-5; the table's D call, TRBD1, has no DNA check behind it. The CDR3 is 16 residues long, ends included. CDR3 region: CASRHGMGAEGETRYS.

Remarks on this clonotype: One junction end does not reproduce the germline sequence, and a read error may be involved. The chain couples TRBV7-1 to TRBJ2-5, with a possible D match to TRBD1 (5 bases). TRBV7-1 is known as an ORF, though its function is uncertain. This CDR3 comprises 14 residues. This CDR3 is CAGPEVRSPETQYF. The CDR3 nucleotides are TGTGCGGGGCCCGAGGTGCGTAGCCCAGAGACGCAGTACTTC.